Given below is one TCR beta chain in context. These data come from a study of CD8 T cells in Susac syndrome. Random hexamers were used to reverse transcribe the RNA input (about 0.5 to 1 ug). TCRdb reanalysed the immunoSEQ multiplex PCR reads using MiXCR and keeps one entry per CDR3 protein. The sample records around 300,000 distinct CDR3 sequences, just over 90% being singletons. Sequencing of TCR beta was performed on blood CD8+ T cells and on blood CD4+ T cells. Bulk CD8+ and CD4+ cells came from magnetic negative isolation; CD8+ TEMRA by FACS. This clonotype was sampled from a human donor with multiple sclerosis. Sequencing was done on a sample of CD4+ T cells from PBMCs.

The CDR3 is CASSQNAGQGITGELFF. CDR3 nucleotides: TGCGCCAGCAGCCAAAACGCGGGACAGGGGATCACCGGGGAGCTGTTTTTT. The chain has TRBV4-3 and TRBJ2-2; 10 bases map to TRBD1. The V segment lost 2 bases and the J segment 4 bases; nucleotides outside the gene matches: 7. The CDR3 loop spans 17 amino acids. Germline CDR1 LGHNA, CDR2 YSLEER.